This T cell receptor beta chain is from a study of regulatory T cells in long-lasting Graves disease (dated by TCRdb to the early 2020s). In terms of the full investigation: Persistent Graves' disease was defined as persistently positive TSH receptor autoantibodies together with antithyroid drug treatment for over 5 years. In the clinical cohort, patients with persistent Graves' disease had used antithyroid drugs for an average of around ten years. The study was registered as a clinical trial and conducted in China. A total of some 33 samples were covered by TCR sequencing, comprising some 13 persistent and about 20 newly diagnosed Graves' disease patients. Persistent Graves' disease patients were compared with newly diagnosed Graves' disease patients by peripheral blood TCR sequencing and RNA sequencing.

According to the study, the label for this sample's time point signals: persistent/refractory GD, antithyroid drugs over 5 years with positive TRAb. For both TCR sequencing and RNA sequencing, RNA was extracted from PBMCs in TRIzol. Graves' disease was diagnosed according to American Thyroid Association guidelines. Patients for the study were recruited at an endocrinology department in Xi'an, China. From each patient, 8 to 10 milliliters of peripheral blood was collected into an EDTA anticoagulant tube. Ficoll Paque Plus density gradient separation was used to isolate PBMCs, and no further T cell sorting was performed. RNA quality was checked with an Agilent 2100 Bioanalyzer and agarose gel, and concentration with a NanoDrop 2000. Reading from cysteine to phenylalanine, the CDR3 counts 13 amino acids. Only CDR3 DNA remains: 39 bases, in frame from the first base. In the germline V gene, CDR1 corresponds to SGDLS and CDR2 to YYNGEE. At the junction V is shortened by 2 bases and J by 5 bases; bases outside the gene matches: 4.

On the study overall, not on this receptor specifically: Persistent patients shared more public clonotypes among themselves (more than 2,500) than newly diagnosed patients did (roughly 910). Because the primary lesion, thyroid tissue, could not be accessed, the study looked at peripheral blood alone. Compared with newly diagnosed patients, patients with persistent Graves' disease had lower TCR Shannon entropy and fewer highly expanded clones, which suggests clonal expansion. The small sample size was acknowledged by the authors as a limitation that may reduce accuracy. Only the TCR beta chain was sequenced and analyzed. TRBV28, TRBJ1-2 and TRBJ2-5 were preferentially used in persistent disease, while TRBV20-1 and TRBJ2-1 were favored in newly diagnosed disease.

The library was produced with multiplex PCR. The reads were generated on an Illumina HiSeq 4000. iRepertoire HTBI primers and Arm-PCR amplification of CDR3 regions were used to construct TCR beta libraries. PCR products were gel purified before sequencing. Per the original workflow: Across samples, roughly 60 TRBV and 13 to 15 TRBJ segments were identified and used for gene usage analysis of CDR3 amino acid clonotypes. COPE and FqMerger were used to merge the filtered high-quality paired reads into contigs. BLAST was used to align contigs to the IMGT TRBV, TRBD and TRBJ reference genes, and CDR3 was defined following IMGT. Any clonotype with a frequency above 0.1% was classified as a highly expanded clone. Shannon entropy served as the measure of repertoire diversity, while the Gini coefficient captured V-J evenness. A clonotype found in more than one individual was treated as public. TCRdb passed the public sequencing reads through fastp at Q25 and MiXCR, retaining productive beta sequences. When rows share a CDR3 protein, they turn into one entry using the most common DNA and genes. These V and J calls derive from TCRdb rather than the authors' analysis. Counted in this sample were about 420,000 distinct CDR3 sequences; around 20% of them appeared once. Of the sample, around 26% falls within the top ten clones.

Note on this clonotype: Its antigen specificity is not known. The input lacks base qualities; no much larger clone sits a single base away.

In this chain, TRBV9 is recombined with TRBJ2-7; 7 central bases correspond to TRBD1. This specimen consisted of peripheral blood mononuclear cells (PBMCs), obtained when the disease was refractory, from a patient treated with antithyroid drugs. The receptor comes from a female donor with Graves disease. Read as DNA, the sequence is TGTGCCAGCAGCGTGGGACAGACCAACGAGCAGTACTTC. Its amino acids are CASSVGQTNEQYF.